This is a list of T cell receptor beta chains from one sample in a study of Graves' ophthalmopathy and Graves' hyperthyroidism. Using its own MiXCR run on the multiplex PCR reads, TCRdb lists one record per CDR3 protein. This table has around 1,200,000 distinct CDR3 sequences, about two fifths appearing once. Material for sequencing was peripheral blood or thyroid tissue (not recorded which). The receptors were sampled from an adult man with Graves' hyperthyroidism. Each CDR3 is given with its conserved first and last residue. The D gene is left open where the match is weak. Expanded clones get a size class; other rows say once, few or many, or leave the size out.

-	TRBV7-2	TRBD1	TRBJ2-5	TGTGCCAGCAGCTTGGACGGCCGTCGGGGACAGGAGACCCAGTACTTC	CASSLDGRRGQETQYF
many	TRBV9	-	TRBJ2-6	TGTGCCAGCAGCATTTCAGCTCTCTCTGGGGCCAACGTCCTGACTTTC	CASSISALSGANVLTF
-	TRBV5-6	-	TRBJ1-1	TGTGCCAGCAGCGAGGAGACAGTTATGAACACTGAAGCTTTCTTT	CASSEETVMNTEAFF
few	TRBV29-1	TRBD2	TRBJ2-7	TGCAGCGTTGAAGGCGGGAGGGACGAGCAGTACTTC	CSVEGGRDEQYF
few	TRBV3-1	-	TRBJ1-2	TGTGCCAGCAGCACCCGAGCGGAGGGCTACACCTTC	CASSTRAEGYTF
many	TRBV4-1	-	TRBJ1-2	TGCGCCAGCAGCCATCTAAACCCCGGGACAAACTATGGCTACACCTTC	CASSHLNPGTNYGYTF
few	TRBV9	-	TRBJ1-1	TGTGCCAGCTCAAGGGCAGGCCCCATGAACACTGAAGCTTTCTTT	CASSRAGPMNTEAFF
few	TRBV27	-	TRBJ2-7	TGTGCCAGCAGTTTATTAAAGGGCAGGGAGGTGGACGAGCAGTACTTC	CASSLLKGREVDEQYF
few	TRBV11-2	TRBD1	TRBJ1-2	TGTGCCAGCAGTTCCGCCTCGACAGGGGGCGACCGGGATGGCTACACCTTC	CASSSASTGGDRDGYTF
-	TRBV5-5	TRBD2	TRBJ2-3	TGTGCCAGCAGCTTAGTTCCGGGACTAGCGGGGAATAGCACAGATACGCAGTATTTT	CASSLVPGLAGNSTDTQYF
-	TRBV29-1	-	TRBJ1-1	TGCAGCGTCTATACAGGTGGATCTTTCTTT	CSVYTGGSFF
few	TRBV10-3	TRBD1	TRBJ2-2	TGTGCCACCCGACAGGGCTCCGGGGAGCTGTTTTTT	CATRQGSGELFF
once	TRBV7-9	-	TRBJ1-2	TGTGCCAGCAGCCCTCTAGGGGGGCGCTACTATGGCTACACCTTC	CASSPLGGRYYGYTF
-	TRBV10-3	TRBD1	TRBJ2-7	TGTGCCAGCAGCACCGGGACAGACTCAACCTACGAGCAGTACTTC	CASSTGTDSTYEQYF
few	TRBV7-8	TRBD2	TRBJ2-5	TGTGCCGGCAGCAATCGACTAGCGGGGGGTAACAGGGAGACCCAGTACTTC	CAGSNRLAGGNRETQYF
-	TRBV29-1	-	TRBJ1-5	TGCAGCGTTGCTCAGGGGAACGACAATCAGCCCCAGCATTTT	CSVAQGNDNQPQHF
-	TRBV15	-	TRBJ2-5	TGTGCCACCAGCGGAGGGGGGGCCGGTGAGACCCAGTACTTC	CATSGGGAGETQYF
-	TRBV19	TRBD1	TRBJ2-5	TGTGCCAGTGACAGGGGGCGCCAAGAGACCCAGTACTTC	CASDRGRQETQYF
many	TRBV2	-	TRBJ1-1	TGTGCCAGCAGTGGGTCGGGGAACACTGAAGCTTTCTTT	CASSGSGNTEAFF
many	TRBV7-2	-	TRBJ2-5	TGTGCCAGCAGCTTATGGCGAGAGACCCAGTACTTC	CASSLWRETQYF
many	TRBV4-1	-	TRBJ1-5	TGCGCCAGCAGCCAAGATAGGACCGTCAATCAGCCCCAGCATTTT	CASSQDRTVNQPQHF
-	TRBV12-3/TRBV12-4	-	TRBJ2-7	TGTGCCACGAGTAGGCGGGGCCCCCGCTACGAGCAGTACTTC	CATSRRGPRYEQYF
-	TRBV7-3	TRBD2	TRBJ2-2	TGTGCCAGCAGCACCTACGGACTAGCGACGGCCGGGGAGCTGTTTTTT	CASSTYGLATAGELFF
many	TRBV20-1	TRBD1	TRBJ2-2	TGCAGTGCTCGGCCCCGACGCAGGGGGTCGAACACCGGGGAGCTGTTTTTT	CSARPRRRGSNTGELFF
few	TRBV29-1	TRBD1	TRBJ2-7	TGCAGCGTCACGGGGACAGGGGGATCCTACGAGCAGTACTTC	CSVTGTGGSYEQYF
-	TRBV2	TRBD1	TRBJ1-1	TGTGCCAGCATAACAGGGGTGGGCACTGAAGCTTTCTTT	CASITGVGTEAFF
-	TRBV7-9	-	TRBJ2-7	TGTGCCAGCAGCGGACCTCGGTCCTACGAGCAGTACTTC	CASSGPRSYEQYF
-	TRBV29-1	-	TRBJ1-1	TGCAGCCCTATAAGGAACACTGAAGCTTTCTTT	CSPIRNTEAFF
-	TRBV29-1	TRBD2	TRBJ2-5	TGCAGCGCTAATAGCGGGAGGTACGGGGCCCAGTACTTC	CSANSGRYGAQYF
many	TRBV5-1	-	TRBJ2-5	TGCGCCAGCGAAACGGGACTCTCTGGGGAGACCCAGTACTTC	CASETGLSGETQYF
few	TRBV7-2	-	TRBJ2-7	TGTGCCAGCAGCTTAGCGGGTAGGGCCGAGCAGTACTTC	CASSLAGRAEQYF
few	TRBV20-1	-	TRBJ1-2	TGCAGTGCCAAAGTCGGACAGACCGTCTATGGCTACACCTTC	CSAKVGQTVYGYTF
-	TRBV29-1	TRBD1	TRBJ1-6	TGCAGCGCAGGACAGGGGCCTAATTCACCCCTCCACTTT	CSAGQGPNSPLHF
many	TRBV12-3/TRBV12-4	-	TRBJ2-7	TGTGCCAGCAGTTCGGTCGGGGACTCCAGCTCCTACGAGCAGTACTTC	CASSSVGDSSSYEQYF
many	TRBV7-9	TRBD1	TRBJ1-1	TGTGCCAGCAGCCTATGGGACAGGGACACTGAAGCTTTCTTT	CASSLWDRDTEAFF
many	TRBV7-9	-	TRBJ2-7	TGTGCCAGCAGCTCACAGATGAACAGGGTCTACGAGCAGTACTTC	CASSSQMNRVYEQYF
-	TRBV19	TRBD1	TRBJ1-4	TGTGCCAGTAGTATAACCGGGACAGGGTTTACTGAAAAACTGTTTTTT	CASSITGTGFTEKLFF
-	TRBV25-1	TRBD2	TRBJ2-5	TGTGCCAGCAGTGCCGAAGCGGGAATAGAGACCCAGTACTTC	CASSAEAGIETQYF
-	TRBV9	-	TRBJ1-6	TGTGCCAGCAGTCAGAGAGCGGGGGAGGGGACCTATAATTCACCCCTCCACTTT	CASSQRAGEGTYNSPLHF
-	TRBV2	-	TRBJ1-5	TGTGCCAGCAGTGAATCTGTCTCGTCCGGGCGTGCACTTTTGCATTTT	CASSESVSSGRALLHF
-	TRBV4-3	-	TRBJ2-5	TGCGCCAGCAGCCAAGAGGGGGTCCCGCCCCAGTACTTC	CASSQEGVPPQYF
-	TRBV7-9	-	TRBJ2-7	TGTGCCAGCAGCCACGTCGGGGTGCACTACGAGCAGTACTTC	CASSHVGVHYEQYF
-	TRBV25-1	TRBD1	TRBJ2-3	TGTGCCAGCAGTCCCGACAGGGATGATACGCAGTATTTT	CASSPDRDDTQYF
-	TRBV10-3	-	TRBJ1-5	TGTGCCAGCAGTAGGGTTTTTGGTCAGCCCCAGCATTTT	CASSRVFGQPQHF
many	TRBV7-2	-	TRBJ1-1	TGTGCCAGCAGCTTAGACTTGGTGAACACTGAAGCTTTCTTT	CASSLDLVNTEAFF
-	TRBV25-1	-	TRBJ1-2	TGTGCCAGCAGTGGCTCAAAGGGGCGCTACACCTTC	CASSGSKGRYTF
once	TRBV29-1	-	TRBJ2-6	TGCAGCGTTGAAGATCTGACTTTC	CSVEDLTF
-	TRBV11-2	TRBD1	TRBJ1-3	TGTGCCAGCAGCCCTAGACAGGGTCTGGCCATATATTTT	CASSPRQGLAIYF